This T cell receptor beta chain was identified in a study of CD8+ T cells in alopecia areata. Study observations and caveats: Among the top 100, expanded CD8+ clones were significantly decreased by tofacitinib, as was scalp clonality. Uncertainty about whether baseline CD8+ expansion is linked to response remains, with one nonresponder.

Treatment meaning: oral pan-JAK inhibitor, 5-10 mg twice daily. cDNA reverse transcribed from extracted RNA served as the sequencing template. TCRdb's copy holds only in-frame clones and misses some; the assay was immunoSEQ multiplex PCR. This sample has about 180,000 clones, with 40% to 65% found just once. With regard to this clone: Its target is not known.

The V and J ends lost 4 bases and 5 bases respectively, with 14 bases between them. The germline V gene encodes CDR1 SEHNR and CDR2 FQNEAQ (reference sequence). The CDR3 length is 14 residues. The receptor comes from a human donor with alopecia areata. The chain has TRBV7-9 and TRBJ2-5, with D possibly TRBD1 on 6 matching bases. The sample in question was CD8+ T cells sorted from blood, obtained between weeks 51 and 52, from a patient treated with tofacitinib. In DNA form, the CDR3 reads TGTGCCAGCAGCTCAACGACAGGTTGGGAGACCCAGTACTTC. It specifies CASSSTTGWETQYF.